The 18 T cell receptor beta chains in this list originate from one sample, sequenced in a study of blood T cells in healthy people across ages. Primed by a sample-barcoded 5' primer and a J-beta primer mix, a second PCR proceeded for roughly 7 to 11 cycles. TCRdb analysed the 5' RACE reads with MiXCR anew, one entry per CDR3 protein. The sample lists roughly 800,000 distinct CDR3 sequences, 25% occurring once. This sample was also put to use in a study of T cells of mothers and their children.

The source material was blood. The receptor set was obtained from a boy between 10 and 17 years old in good health.

The chain has TRBV7-9 and TRBJ1-5, with 7 positions matching TRBD1. This CDR3 is built from 15 residues. With V trimmed by 3 bases and J by 3 bases, 5 bases remained unmatched. Germline-derived CDR1 and CDR2 are SEHNR and FQNEAQ (reference sequence). This CDR3 is CASSFKTGINQPQHF. In nucleotides, the CDR3 is TGTGCCAGCAGCTTCAAGACAGGGATCAATCAGCCCCAGCATTTT.

This clonotype was seen just once. The chain has TRBV7-8 and TRBJ1-4; no clear D. Per the germline V gene, CDR1 is SGHVS and CDR2 is FQNEAQ. Trimming took off 3 bases at V and 7 bases at J, with 12 bases between the two ends. The CDR3 has 14 residues. CDR3 coding DNA: TGTGCCAGCAGCTTCCGAATGTGGGGTGAAAAACTGTTTTTT. Protein: CASSFRMWGEKLFF.

The chain couples TRBV7-9 to TRBJ1-3, with TRBD1 matching over 9 bases. Germline V gene data show CDR1 as SEHNR and CDR2 as FQNEAQ (reference sequence). V shed 8 bases, J shed 2 bases, and the junction held 4 bases outside the gene matches. The CDR3 has 14 residues. DNA for the CDR3: TGTGCCAGCCGGGACAGGGCAGCTGGAAACACCATATATTTT. It specifies CASRDRAAGNTIYF.

In DNA, the CDR3 is TGTGCCAGCAGTGATGTCACGTACAATGAGCAGTTCTTC. It specifies CASSDVTYNEQFF. This chain connects TRBV6-1 to TRBJ2-1, with D unresolved. The CDR3 totals 13 residues. V lost 3 bases to trimming and J lost 4 bases, with 7 bases between them. Germline V gives CDR1 MNHNS, CDR2 SASEGT.

The chain combines TRBV6-5 with TRBJ2-5; D possibly corresponds to TRBD1 (5 bases). Deletions cut 5 bases from V and 6 bases from J, with 16 bases between. CDR3 length equals 14 residues. Germline V gives CDR1 MNHEY, CDR2 SVGAGI. This chain's CDR3 is CASSDDSSLKTQYF. CDR3 DNA: TGTGCCAGCAGTGACGACAGTTCTTTAAAGACCCAGTACTTC.

This clonotype has more than one count but fewer than ten. V and J are TRBV11-2 and TRBJ1-2; maybe TRBD1 (6 bases). The V and J ends lost 1 base and 3 bases respectively, with 18 bases between them. This CDR3 comprises 17 residues. Germline CDR1 SGHAT, CDR2 FQNNGV. The CDR3 sequence: CASSLAGQGIFYYGYTF. The DNA for the CDR3 is TGTGCCAGCAGCTTAGCCGGCCAGGGGATTTTTTACTATGGCTACACCTTC.

The rearrangement links TRBV18 to TRBJ2-2; 8 positions match TRBD1. Germline CDR1 KGHSH, CDR2 LQKENI. V gave up 4 bases and J gave up 3 bases; unmatched junction bases: 10. This CDR3 is 17 amino acids long. The CDR3, as DNA: TGTGCCAGCTCACGTGGTCGGACAGGGATCGACACCGGGGAGCTGTTTTTT. It yields the protein CASSRGRTGIDTGELFF. The full variable domain, in which reference TRBV18 and TRBJ2-2 provide the parts outside the CDR3, is NAGVMQNPRHLVRRRGQEARLRCSPMKGHSHVYWYRQLPEEGLKFMVYLQKENIIDESGMPKERFSAEFPKEGPSILRIQQVVRGDSAAYFCASSRGRTGIDTGELFFGEGSRLTVL.

This clonotype has a handful of counts. This chain links TRBV28 with TRBJ2-5; D is undetermined. The CDR3 has 13 amino acids. Deletions cut 3 bases from V and 6 bases from J, with 11 bases between. Germline values: CDR1 MDHEN, CDR2 SYDVKM. The CDR3 bases are TGTGCCAGCAGTTTTGTGGTGGTAAAGACCCAGTACTTC. Translation gives CASSFVVVKTQYF.

This clonotype was seen a few times. This sequence joins TRBV7-6 and TRBJ2-7, with unresolved D. Germline CDR1 is SGHVS and CDR2 is FNYEAQ. This CDR3 has 15 amino acids. The germline V and J ends were trimmed by 0 bases and 0 bases, with 9 bases remaining between them. In DNA form, the CDR3 reads TGTGCCAGCAGCTTAGCCCCAGATCTCTCCTACGAGCAGTACTTC. This codes for CASSLAPDLSYEQYF.

J is TRBJ1-2 and V is TRBV4-3; no clear D. There are 17 residues in the CDR3. V dropped 0 bases and J dropped 2 bases, with 16 bases sitting between them. Germline CDR1 reads LGHNA; CDR2 reads YSLEER. CDR3 sequence (DNA): TGCGCCAGCAGCCAAGATCTAATAAAGAACCTAAACTATGGCTACACCTTC. Protein product: CASSQDLIKNLNYGYTF.

In this sample, this clonotype turned up many times. The J gene is TRBJ2-7, the V gene TRBV28; D ambiguous. The germline V gene has CDR1 MDHEN and CDR2 SYDVKM. The CDR3 contains 16 residues. The V gene lost 4 bases and the J gene lost 3 bases, with 19 bases spanning the gap. CDR3 in DNA: TGTGCCAGCAGTTATTCTCTTGCGGAGAGGCGCTACGAGCAGTACTTC. Protein sequence: CASSYSLAERRYEQYF.

Of note for this clonotype: The junction departs from the called germline gene at one end, perhaps through a read error. The chain is built from TRBV6-2 or TRBV6-3 and TRBJ2-3; D gene unclear. Germline V gives CDR1 MNHEY, CDR2 SVGEGT. CDR3 size: 12 residues. The CDR3 sequence is CASSNSPDTQYF. The DNA for the CDR3 is TGTGCCAGCAGTAACTCTCCAGATACGCAGTATTTT.

This clonotype occurred a few times. The chain has TRBV20-1 and TRBJ2-3; TRBD2 matches at 8 bases. CDR1 is DFQATT, CDR2 SNEGSKA, per germline (reference sequence). The CDR3 sequence is 13 residues long. Germline trimming cut 5 bases from V and 1 base from J; bases unmatched to any gene: 2. Here the CDR3 DNA reads TGCAGTGCTCTGACTAGCGGCACAGATACGCAGTATTTT. As protein: CSALTSGTDTQYF.

The chain carries TRBV12-2 and TRBJ2-5; TRBD1, the D gene given by the table, was not confirmed from the DNA. The last part of the DNA fits TRBJ2-1 better; the J call may be wrong. TRBV12-2 is annotated as a pseudogene. CDR3 length: 15 amino acids. CDR3 bases: TGTGCAAGTCGGTACCGGGACCATTGTATCTATGAGCAGTTCTTC. Its translation is CASRYRDHCIYEQFF.

The V gene is TRBV28, the J gene TRBJ2-1; 9 positions match TRBD1. The CDR3 is 14 amino acids. Germline values: CDR1 MDHEN, CDR2 SYDVKM. The V segment lost 5 bases and the J segment 9 bases; nucleotides outside the gene matches: 8. Written as DNA, the CDR3 is TGTGCCAGCAGTCTACAACAGGGGGCGGCTGAGCAGTTCTTC. This encodes CASSLQQGAAEQFF.

V gene TRBV20-1 combines with J gene TRBJ2-4; D may be TRBD2 (6 bases). This CDR3 spans 16 amino acids. In germline, CDR1 is DFQATT, CDR2 SNEGSKA (reference sequence). V was pared by 0 bases and J by 2 bases, with 14 bases between. CDR3 sequence (DNA): TGCAGTGCTAGAGAAACAGGAGGGCCAACCAAAAACATTCAGTACTTC. Protein: CSARETGGPTKNIQYF.

The chain combines TRBV7-2 with TRBJ1-4; possibly TRBD1 for D (6 bases). V was clipped by 2 bases and J by 4 bases, with 14 bases between them. Per the germline V gene, CDR1 is SGHTA and CDR2 is FQGNSA. This CDR3 spans 16 amino acids. The CDR3: CASSLSPGALNEKLFF. DNA of the CDR3: TGTGCCAGCAGCTTATCCCCAGGGGCCCTTAATGAAAAACTGTTTTTT.

This clonotype has just a few counts. The J gene is TRBJ2-5, the V gene TRBV28; D perhaps matches TRBD2 (6 bases). CDR1 is MDHEN and CDR2 is SYDVKM in the germline V gene. Between the trimmed V and J ends, which lost 6 bases and 3 bases, there was a span of 11 bases. The CDR3 is 13 residues long. The CDR3 spells CASSQGLKETQYF. CDR3 in DNA: TGTGCCAGCAGCCAAGGACTAAAAGAGACCCAGTACTTC.